This T cell receptor beta chain appears in the sequencing data of a study of T-cell memory formation after mild COVID-19. Study-level findings and limits: Among clones peaking at day 37 in the second wave, SARS-CoV-2 specificity remained unconfirmed. The pre-infection memory compartment contained some responding clones, suggesting cross-reactive memory joined.

This clonotype was seen only a few times. The target antigen is unknown. TCRdb independently ran MiXCR on the 5' RACE reads; one entry per CDR3 protein. This table holds around 250,000 distinct CDR3 sequences, about a sixth found once. Trimming removed 7 bases at V and 5 bases at J, with 21 bases between. This CDR3 comprises 15 residues. CDR1 and CDR2 (germline): MNHEY, SVGEGT. This sequence was found in a man between 18 and 35 years old who had mild COVID-19 (a few samples of this study predate the infection). Cell type and time point are not known. Sequencing was performed on PBMCs or a T cell subset sorted from them (not recorded which). V gene TRBV6-2 or TRBV6-3 combines with J gene TRBJ2-7; tentatively, D is TRBD1 (5 bases). The CDR3 DNA sequence: TGTGCCAGCATCCAGCCGGACGCAGGGTCCCACGAGCAGTACTTC. It specifies CASIQPDAGSHEQYF.